Presented here are 5 T cell receptor beta chains from one specimen sequenced in a study of blood T cell repertoires in COVID-19. Some clones are missing from TCRdb's copy, which holds only in-frame ones; the method was immunoSEQ multiplex PCR. Of approximately 200,000 clones in the sample, about 84% were seen once. Sequencing used PBMCs or T cells enriched from blood (not recorded which). The receptor source for this set is a man in his fifties or sixties who had recovered from COVID-19.

This chain connects TRBV20-1 to TRBJ2-1, with unresolved D. This CDR3 is 11 amino acids long. V lost 5 bases and J lost 10, with 12 bases in between. In germline, CDR1 is DFQATT, CDR2 SNEGSKA (reference sequence). Here the CDR3 DNA reads TGCAGTGCTGGGCTAATCCCGGAGCAGTTCTTC. Translated, it gives CSAGLIPEQFF.

The V call is TRBV29-1, the J call TRBJ2-3; D is ambiguous. In germline, CDR1 is SQVTM, CDR2 ANQGSEA. The CDR3 totals 13 residues. V was cut by 0 bases and J by 0 bases, with 4 bases left in between. The CDR3 DNA follows: TGCAGCGTTGAAGAGCGGAGCACAGATACGCAGTATTTT. Amino acid sequence: CSVEERSTDTQYF.

The J gene is TRBJ2-5, the V gene TRBV7-2, with TRBD2 matching over 7 bases. The CDR3 is 13 amino acids. Trimming took 4 bases from V and 5 from J; bases not matched to a gene: 4. Germline lookup yields CDR1 SGHTA and CDR2 FQGNSA. The CDR3: CASSWTSMETQYF. The CDR3 region has the DNA TGTGCCAGCAGCTGGACTAGTATGGAGACCCAGTACTTC.

The chain uses TRBV7-9 and TRBJ2-3; a possible D gene is TRBD2 (7 bases). The ends were cut back, 3 bases at V and 2 bases at J, with 15 bases in the middle. This CDR3 contains 16 residues. The germline gives CDR1 SEHNR, CDR2 FQNEAQ (reference sequence). The CDR3 protein is CASSLGGLAVTDTQYF. CDR3 DNA sequence: TGTGCCAGCAGCTTGGGGGGGCTAGCGGTCACAGATACGCAGTATTTT.

The rearrangement uses TRBV19 and TRBJ1-2; 8 bases are a match to TRBD1. Per the germline V gene, CDR1 is LNHDA and CDR2 is SQIVND (reference sequence). The CDR3 is made up of 14 amino acids. V was clipped by 4 bases and J by 7 bases; unmatched bases: 8. The CDR3 region is CASSTDREIRGYTF. The DNA for the CDR3 is TGTGCCAGTAGTACGGACAGGGAGATTCGTGGCTACACCTTC.